The rows below give T cell receptor beta chains drawn from one sample of a study of T cells in Graves' hyperthyroidism and ophthalmopathy. Via MiXCR, TCRdb re-called the multiplex PCR reads, giving one row per CDR3 protein. The profile shows about 560,000 distinct CDR3 sequences, 15% to 18% of them singletons. Sequences were obtained from blood. The source of these receptors is a woman aged 25 to 39 with Graves' hyperthyroidism. CDR3s include the opening cysteine and the closing phenylalanine or tryptophan. A D gene is named only where the DNA matches it firmly. Size is omitted from some rows. Given values are once, few, many or a class for expanded clones.

D	size	V	J	DNA	CDR3
NA	NA	TRBV10-1	TRBJ2-1	TGCGCCAGCAGTGAGAGTCAGGGCTCCTACAATGAGCAGTTCTTC	CASSESQGSYNEQFF
TRBD2	many	TRBV6-4	TRBJ2-1	TGTGCCAGCAGTGACTCGGTGGCGGGAGGGGTCGATGAGCAGTTCTTC	CASSDSVAGGVDEQFF
NA	few	TRBV4-2	TRBJ2-7	TGTGCCAGCAGCCAGATCCCCCTTGGACCCTACTACGAGCAGTACTTC	CASSQIPLGPYYEQYF
NA	many	TRBV12-3/TRBV12-4	TRBJ2-7	TGTGCCAGCAGTATGCGGGCCGATGGGAACGAGCAGTACTTC	CASSMRADGNEQYF
NA	NA	TRBV29-1	TRBJ2-1	TGCAGCGTTGAAGCGGTCCCGGGACTGTCCTACAATGAGCAGTTCTTC	CSVEAVPGLSYNEQFF
NA	few	TRBV7-9	TRBJ1-1	TGTGCCAGCAGTCCGGACGGACCATCTGAAGCTTTCTTT	CASSPDGPSEAFF
NA	many	TRBV7-3	TRBJ2-2	TGTGCCAGCAGCTTAGGGCCAGGGGTTACCGGGGAGCTGTTTTTT	CASSLGPGVTGELFF
NA	many	TRBV3-1	TRBJ2-1	TGTGCCAGCAGCCCTGACTCGAACTCCTACAATGAGCAGTTCTTC	CASSPDSNSYNEQFF
NA	NA	TRBV3-2	TRBJ2-1	TGTGCCAGCGTTGAGCCCGAGGCGGATGAGCAGTTCTTC	CASVEPEADEQFF
NA	many	TRBV20-1	TRBJ2-7	TGCAGTCCCTCGTACAGCGCCTACGAGCAGTACTTC	CSPSYSAYEQYF
TRBD1	NA	TRBV30	TRBJ1-2	TGTGCCTGGAGTAAAAAGGACGGACAGGGGGGGCCAGTCGTAGGCTACACCTTC	CAWSKKDGQGGPVVGYTF
NA	NA	TRBV18	TRBJ2-7	TGTGCCAGCTCACCCGAGACTAGCTCCTACGAGCAGTACTTC	CASSPETSSYEQYF
NA	many	TRBV6-5	TRBJ1-1	TGTGCCAGCAGTTACTCTTCCGGGACCGGGTTGAACACTGAAGCTTTCTTT	CASSYSSGTGLNTEAFF
NA	few	TRBV5-1	TRBJ2-7	TGCGCCAGCATCGGCAATCCCTCCTACGAGCAGTACTTC	CASIGNPSYEQYF
NA	many	TRBV12-5	TRBJ1-1	TGTGCTAGTGGTTTGGTAACGGGAGCTATGAACACTGAAGCTTTCTTT	CASGLVTGAMNTEAFF
TRBD2	NA	TRBV20-1	TRBJ2-1	TGCAGTGCTATTAGCGGGAATGAGCAGTTCTTC	CSAISGNEQFF
TRBD2	NA	TRBV24-1	TRBJ2-1	TGTGCCACCAGCCCAACTAGCGGGAGTTATAGCAATGAGCAGTTCTTC	CATSPTSGSYSNEQFF
NA	many	TRBV6-2/TRBV6-3	TRBJ2-5	TGTGCCAGCACCCCTATCCGGAGGGAAGAGACCCAGTACTTC	CASTPIRREETQYF
NA	many	TRBV20-1	TRBJ2-7	TGCAGTGCTAGAGGGGGGACACCGACCTACGAGCAGTACTTC	CSARGGTPTYEQYF
TRBD1	many	TRBV28	TRBJ2-7	TGTGCCAGCAGTACCGGGACAGGGTTGAACGAGCAGTACTTC	CASSTGTGLNEQYF
NA	many	TRBV7-9	TRBJ1-1	TGTGCCAGCAGCTTAGGTACAGGGCGGTGGGCTGAAGCTTTCTTT	CASSLGTGRWAEAFF
TRBD1	many	TRBV11-2	TRBJ2-7	TGTGCCAGCAGCTCGTTTGGACAGGGGGCGAACGAGCAGTACTTC	CASSSFGQGANEQYF
TRBD1	few	TRBV2	TRBJ2-6	TGTGCCGGAGAGACAGGGAGCTCTGGGGCCAACGTCCTGACTTTC	CAGETGSSGANVLTF
NA	few	TRBV9	TRBJ2-1	TGTGCCAGCAGCGTAGGCCAGGCCGGTGAGCAGTTCTTC	CASSVGQAGEQFF
TRBD1	NA	TRBV9	TRBJ2-1	TGTGCCAGCAGCGTTAGTGGGACAGGGGGCCATGAGCAGTTCTTC	CASSVSGTGGHEQFF
NA	many	TRBV7-2	TRBJ2-7	TGTGCCAGCAGCTTAGAGTACGAGCAGTACTTC	CASSLEYEQYF
NA	many	TRBV5-1	TRBJ2-2	TGCGCCAGCAGCTTGTTTCAAACCGGGGAGCTGTTTTTT	CASSLFQTGELFF
TRBD2	many	TRBV12-5	TRBJ2-7	TGTGCTAGTGGCCCCTTGGGAGGGCACGAGCAGTACTTC	CASGPLGGHEQYF
NA	many	TRBV5-1	TRBJ2-3	TGCGCCAGCAGCTTGGATGTCGGGAGTGCAGCAGATACGCAGTATTTT	CASSLDVGSAADTQYF
TRBD2	few	TRBV20-1	TRBJ2-6	TGCAGTGCTCCCGGGCTAGCGGGAAGGTCTGGGGCCAACGTCCTGACTTTC	CSAPGLAGRSGANVLTF
TRBD1	few	TRBV20-1	TRBJ1-1	TGCAGTGCGAAGGGGGCAGGGGGCCCGAACACTGAAGCTTTCTTT	CSAKGAGGPNTEAFF
TRBD1	once	TRBV4-3	TRBJ1-2	TGCGCCAGCAGCCAAGATCTCAGGCAGGGGGCTTGGTATGGCTACACCTTC	CASSQDLRQGAWYGYTF
TRBD2	many	TRBV6-1	TRBJ2-7	TGTGCCAGCACCCGGCGGGAGAGCTCCTACGAGCAGTACTTC	CASTRRESSYEQYF
TRBD1	few	TRBV30	TRBJ1-2	TGTGCCTGGAGTGCCCTGACAGGGTATGGCTACACCTTC	CAWSALTGYGYTF
TRBD1	NA	TRBV2	TRBJ1-5	TGTGCCAGCAGTGGGGGACAGGGGGTTGGACAGCCCCAGCATTTT	CASSGGQGVGQPQHF
TRBD1	many	TRBV18	TRBJ2-7	TGTGCCAGCTCACCCGGACAGGGGTGGCACTACGAGCAGTACTTC	CASSPGQGWHYEQYF
NA	NA	TRBV29-1	TRBJ2-7	TGCAGCGTTGGGGGGCCCGAGCAGTACTTC	CSVGGPEQYF
TRBD2	NA	TRBV5-5	TRBJ2-1	TGTGCCAGCAGCTTCTACCGGGACTACAACAATGAGCAGTTCTTC	CASSFYRDYNNEQFF
TRBD1	NA	TRBV3-1	TRBJ2-1	TGTGCCAGCAGCCTTGGGACAGCCCTTTGGGTGGACAATGAGCAGTTCTTC	CASSLGTALWVDNEQFF
NA	few	TRBV6-6	TRBJ1-4	TGTGCCAGCAGTTACTCGGGCGAAATGGGAGGAACTAATGAAAAACTGTTTTTT	CASSYSGEMGGTNEKLFF
TRBD2	NA	TRBV20-1	TRBJ2-2	TGCAGTGCGGCGGGAGCTACCGGGGAGCTGTTTTTT	CSAAGATGELFF
TRBD2	NA	TRBV20-1	TRBJ2-3	TGCAGTCTCGCGGGAGACACAGATACGCAGTATTTT	CSLAGDTDTQYF
NA	NA	TRBV19	TRBJ2-1	TGTGCCAGTACTCCTGTAGCAGAACGCTACAATGAGCAGTTCTTC	CASTPVAERYNEQFF
NA	few	TRBV12-5	TRBJ2-6	TGTGCTAGTGGTCTTTTGGGACAAATCATCTCCGGGGCCAACGTCCTGACTTTC	CASGLLGQIISGANVLTF
TRBD2	few	TRBV14	TRBJ2-5	TGTGCCAGCAGCCAGATTGCGGGAGAGGGAGAGACCCAGTACTTC	CASSQIAGEGETQYF
NA	NA	TRBV28	TRBJ1-5	TGTGCCAGCATCCCCGACAGGAACAATCAGCCCCAGCATTTT	CASIPDRNNQPQHF
TRBD2	many	TRBV11-2	TRBJ2-5	TGTGCCAGCAGCCCTCTGTCCGGGGAGGGGACCCAGTACTTC	CASSPLSGEGTQYF
NA	NA	TRBV6-6	TRBJ1-1	TGTGCCAGCAGTTACTCTGGACGAGCTTTCTTT	CASSYSGRAFF
TRBD2	many	TRBV29-1	TRBJ2-5	TGCAGCGTTGGTCTAGCGGGAGGGACAGAGACCCAGTACTTC	CSVGLAGGTETQYF
TRBD2	many	TRBV2	TRBJ2-5	TGTGCCAGCAGTGAAACGGTTGGCCTAGCGGGAACAGAGACCCAGTACTTC	CASSETVGLAGTETQYF
NA	few	TRBV5-4	TRBJ2-3	TGTGCCAGCAGCTTGGAAGCTGCGGCTAGCACAGATACGCAGTATTTT	CASSLEAAASTDTQYF
NA	NA	TRBV5-4	TRBJ2-5	TGTGCCAGCAGCCGGGGTATACAGACCCAGTACTTC	CASSRGIQTQYF
TRBD2	NA	TRBV6-2/TRBV6-3	TRBJ2-5	TGTGCCAGCACAAAACTAGCGGGAGTTGAGACCCAGTACTTC	CASTKLAGVETQYF
NA	many	TRBV7-2	TRBJ2-7	TGTGCCAGCAGTCTACAGGCGGTGGGCAACGAGCAGTACTTC	CASSLQAVGNEQYF
NA	few	TRBV4-1	TRBJ2-1	TGCGCCAGCAGCCAAGCACAAGCAGGGTACAGTTACAATGAGCAGTTCTTC	CASSQAQAGYSYNEQFF